The 2 T cell receptor beta chains given below trace back to one sample, sequenced in a study of T cells expressing NK-cell markers. TCRdb derives one entry per CDR3 protein from the 5' RACE reads, leaving out DNA. The ten top clones account for approximately 12%, within a sample of 140,000 or so distinct CDR3 sequences. Sequencing was done on a sample of blood T cells: a sorted CD56 or NKG2C T cell subset, CD4+ or CD8+ T cells, or bulk PBMC T cells (not recorded which). The source of these receptors is a man aged 18 to 29 in good health.

The chain carries TRBV4-3 and TRBJ1-5. Germline V gene lookup returns CDR1 LGHNA and CDR2 YSLEER. The CDR3 spans 15 residues. Here the CDR3 reads CASSQDSSFNQPQHF.

This chain joins TRBV30 and TRBJ1-5. The CDR3 covers 13 residues. CDR1 is GTSNPN, CDR2 SVGIG, per germline (reference sequence). The CDR3 here is CAWSMNSNQPQHF.